One T cell receptor (beta chain) is described in this entry. The data stem from a study of OX40 agonist ivuxolimab in advanced cancers. Germline V gives CDR1 MNHEY, CDR2 SVGAGI. J lost 9 bases, V lost 7 bases, and 3 bases had no gene match. The length of the CDR3 is 11 residues. The table came from immunoSEQ multiplex PCR; TCRdb's copy has only in-frame clones and leaves some out. The sample holds about 73,000 clones, roughly nine tenths seen once. This receptor was taken from an adult with an advanced solid tumor such as melanoma, head and neck, liver or kidney cancer. The chain employs TRBV6-5 and TRBJ2-1, with TRBD2 matching 7 bases. The sequences come from CD4+ or CD8+ T cells sorted from blood, collected in a trial of the OX40 agonist ivuxolimab. The CDR3 bases are TGTGCCAGCACCGGGGGGAGTGAGCAGTTCTTC. Its translation is CASTGGSEQFF.